This T cell receptor (beta chain) is drawn from a study of T cell repertoires in cytomegalovirus infection (dated by TCRdb to the late 2010s). Turning to the overall study: Peptide stimulations targeted recently identified HLA-C-restricted CMV epitopes, whose presentation resists viral immunomodulation, together with well-studied HLA-B-restricted epitopes. Because public TCR beta signatures pointed to carriage of CMV infection together with the matching HLA type, the HLA type of each donor mattered for the analysis. Broad study findings and their caveats: The ex vivo response was dominated by HLA-C-restricted CMV-specific TCR beta clonotypes, and the single most frequent clonotype in two of eight donors was supplied by these HLA-C-restricted clonotypes. In both this cohort and an independent roughly 350-donor cohort, the cumulative frequency of public TCR beta family members distinguished carriers of CMV infection plus the relevant HLA type.

This specimen's treatment or condition label, interpreted: in vitro stimulation with specific CMV peptide epitopes to enrich CMV-specific T cells. TCRdb records Illumina HiSeq 1500 as the sequencer. Using fastp trimming at Q25 and MiXCR clonotype assembly, TCRdb reanalyzed the public sequencing data and kept in-frame beta chains. Identical CDR3 protein sequences are pooled into one entry, listed with their most common genes and DNA. The sample data list about 830,000 distinct CDR3 sequences, and less than 35% of these were observed just once. 9.5% to 15% of the sample belongs to the ten largest clones. Note on this clonotype: Its binding antigen is unknown. Base qualities are not recorded, but no much larger clone differs from it by a single base.

The origin of this receptor is a human donor in good health (CMV status not recorded). Some clones in this sample may be carry-over from other donors' samples. Specimen: cultured CD8+ T cells from PBMCs, collected from culture after CMV antigen stimulation.

The nucleotide sequence is TGTGCCAGCAGGGACTATGGCTACACCTTC. This is translated as CASRDYGYTF. This chain joins TRBV6-6 to TRBJ1-2; the D gene lacks a confident call. Reading the germline V gene (reference sequence) gives CDR1 MNHNY and CDR2 SVGAGI. The junction carries 2 bases between V and J, which are trimmed by 6 bases and 3 bases respectively. From the cysteine through the phenylalanine, the CDR3 covers 10 amino acids. Only the CDR3 part of the read is kept: 30 bases, read in frame from the first base.